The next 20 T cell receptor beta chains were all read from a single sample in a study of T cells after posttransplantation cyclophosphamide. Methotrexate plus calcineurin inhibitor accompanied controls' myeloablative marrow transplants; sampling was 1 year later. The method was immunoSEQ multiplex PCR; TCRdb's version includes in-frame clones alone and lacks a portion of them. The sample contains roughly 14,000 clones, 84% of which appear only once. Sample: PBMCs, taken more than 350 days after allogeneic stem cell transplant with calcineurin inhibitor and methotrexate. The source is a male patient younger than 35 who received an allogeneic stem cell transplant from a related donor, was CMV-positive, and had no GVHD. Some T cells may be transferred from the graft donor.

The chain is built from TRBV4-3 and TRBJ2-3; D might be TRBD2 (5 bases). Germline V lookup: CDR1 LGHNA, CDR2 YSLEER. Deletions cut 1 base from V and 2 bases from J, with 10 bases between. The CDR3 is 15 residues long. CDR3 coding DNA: TGCGCCAGCAGCCAAGGGGAGAGGGACACAGATACGCAGTATTTT. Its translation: CASSQGERDTDTQYF.

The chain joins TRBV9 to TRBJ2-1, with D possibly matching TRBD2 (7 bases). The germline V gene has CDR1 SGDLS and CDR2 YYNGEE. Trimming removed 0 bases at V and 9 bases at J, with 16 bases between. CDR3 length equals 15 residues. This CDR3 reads CASSVVTSRGSEQFF. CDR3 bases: TGTGCCAGCAGCGTAGTGACTAGCAGGGGCAGTGAGCAGTTCTTC.

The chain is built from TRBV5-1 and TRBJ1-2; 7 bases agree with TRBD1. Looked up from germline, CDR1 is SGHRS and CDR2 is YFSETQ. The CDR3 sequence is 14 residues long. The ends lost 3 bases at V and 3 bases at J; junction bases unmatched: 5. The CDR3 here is CASSSQGGDYGYTF. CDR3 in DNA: TGCGCCAGCAGCTCGCAGGGGGGTGACTATGGCTACACCTTC. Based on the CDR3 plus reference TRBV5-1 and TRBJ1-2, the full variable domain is KAGVTQTPRYLIKTRGQQVTLSCSPISGHRSVSWYQQTPGQGLQFLFEYFSETQRNKGNFPGRFSGRQFSNSRSEMNVSTLELGDSALYLCASSSQGGDYGYTFGSGTRLTVV.

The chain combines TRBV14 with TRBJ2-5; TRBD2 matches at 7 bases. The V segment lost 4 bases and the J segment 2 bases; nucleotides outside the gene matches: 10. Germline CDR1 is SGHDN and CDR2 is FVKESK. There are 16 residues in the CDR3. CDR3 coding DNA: TGTGCCAGCAGCCCCCTCGGGCGAGCGGGACAAGAGACCCAGTACTTC. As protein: CASSPLGRAGQETQYF.

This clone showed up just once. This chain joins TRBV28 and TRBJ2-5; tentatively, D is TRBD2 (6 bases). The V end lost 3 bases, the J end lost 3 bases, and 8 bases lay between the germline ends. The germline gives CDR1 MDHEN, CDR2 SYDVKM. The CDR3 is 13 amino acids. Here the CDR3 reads CASSLGGEETQYF. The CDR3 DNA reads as TGTGCCAGCAGTTTGGGGGGAGAAGAGACCCAGTACTTC.

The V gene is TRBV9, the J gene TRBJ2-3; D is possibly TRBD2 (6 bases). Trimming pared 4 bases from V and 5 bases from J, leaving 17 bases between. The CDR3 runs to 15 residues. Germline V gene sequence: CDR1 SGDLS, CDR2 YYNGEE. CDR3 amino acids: CASSLGGFSRDTQYF. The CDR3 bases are TGTGCCAGCAGCCTTGGAGGGTTCTCCCGAGATACGCAGTATTTT.

Here the CDR3 DNA reads TGCGCCAGCAGCCAGTACGGAGGGCCCTACGAGCAGTACTTC. Protein product: CASSQYGGPYEQYF. The chain is built from TRBV4-3 and TRBJ2-7; TRBD2 might be the D (6 bases). V was cut by 3 bases and J by 2 bases, with 11 bases left in between. The CDR3 totals 14 residues. Germline V gene lookup returns CDR1 LGHNA and CDR2 YSLEER.

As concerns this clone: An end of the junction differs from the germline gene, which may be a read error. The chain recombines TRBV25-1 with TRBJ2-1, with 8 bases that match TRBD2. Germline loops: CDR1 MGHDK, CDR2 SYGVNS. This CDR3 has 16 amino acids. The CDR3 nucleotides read TGTGCCAGCACTCCCCCGGGGGGGTTTAGTTACAGTGAGCAGTTCTTC. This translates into CASTPPGGFSYSEQFF.

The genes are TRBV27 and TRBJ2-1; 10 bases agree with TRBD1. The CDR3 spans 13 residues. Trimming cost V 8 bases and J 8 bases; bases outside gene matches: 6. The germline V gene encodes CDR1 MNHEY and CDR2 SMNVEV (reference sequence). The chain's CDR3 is CASRDRGIHEQFF. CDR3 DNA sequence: TGTGCCAGCCGGGACAGGGGTATCCATGAGCAGTTCTTC.

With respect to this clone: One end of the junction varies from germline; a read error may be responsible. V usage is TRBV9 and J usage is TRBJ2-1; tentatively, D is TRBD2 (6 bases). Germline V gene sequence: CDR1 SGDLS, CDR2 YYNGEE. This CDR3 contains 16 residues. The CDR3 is CASSAPGGLGYSEQFF. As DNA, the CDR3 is TGTGCCAGCAGCGCCCCCGGAGGGTTAGGGTACAGTGAGCAGTTCTTC.

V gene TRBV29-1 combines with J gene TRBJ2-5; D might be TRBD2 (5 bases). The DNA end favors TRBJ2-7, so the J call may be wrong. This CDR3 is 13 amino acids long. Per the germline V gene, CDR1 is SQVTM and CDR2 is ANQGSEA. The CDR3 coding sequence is TGCAGCGGGAGAGGACTCGACTCCTACGAGCAGTACTTC. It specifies CSGRGLDSYEQYF.

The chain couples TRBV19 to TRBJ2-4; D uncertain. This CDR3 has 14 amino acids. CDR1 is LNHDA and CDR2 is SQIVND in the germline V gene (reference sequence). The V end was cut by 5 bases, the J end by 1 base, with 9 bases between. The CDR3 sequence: CASSLVSAKNIQYF. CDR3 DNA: TGTGCCAGTAGTCTCGTATCCGCCAAAAACATTCAGTACTTC.

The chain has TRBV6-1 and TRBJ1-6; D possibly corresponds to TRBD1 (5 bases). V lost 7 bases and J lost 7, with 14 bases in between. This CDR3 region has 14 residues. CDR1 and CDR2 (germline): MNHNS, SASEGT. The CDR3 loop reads CASKAGWTNSPLHF. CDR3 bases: TGTGCCAGCAAAGCAGGGTGGACGAATTCACCCCTCCACTTT.

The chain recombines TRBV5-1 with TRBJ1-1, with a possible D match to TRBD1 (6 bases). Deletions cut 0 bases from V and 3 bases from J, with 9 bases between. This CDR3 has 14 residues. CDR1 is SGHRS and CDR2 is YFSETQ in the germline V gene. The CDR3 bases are TGCGCCAGCAGCTTGGGGGACACTTACACTGAAGCTTTCTTT. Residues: CASSLGDTYTEAFF.

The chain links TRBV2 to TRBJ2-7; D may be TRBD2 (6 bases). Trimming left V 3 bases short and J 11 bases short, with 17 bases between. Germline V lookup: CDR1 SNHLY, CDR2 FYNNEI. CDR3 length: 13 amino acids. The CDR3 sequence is CASSESRDFQKYF. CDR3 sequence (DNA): TGTGCCAGCAGTGAGAGCCGGGACTTCCAAAAGTACTTC.

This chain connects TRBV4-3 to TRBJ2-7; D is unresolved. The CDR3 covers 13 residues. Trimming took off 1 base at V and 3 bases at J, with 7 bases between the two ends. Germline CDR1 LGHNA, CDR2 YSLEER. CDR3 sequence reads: CASSQGYDYEQYF. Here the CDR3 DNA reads TGCGCCAGCAGCCAAGGCTACGACTACGAGCAGTACTTC.

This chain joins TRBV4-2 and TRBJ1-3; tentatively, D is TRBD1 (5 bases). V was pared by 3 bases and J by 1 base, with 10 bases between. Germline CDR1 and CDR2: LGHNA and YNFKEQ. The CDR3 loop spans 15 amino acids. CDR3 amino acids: CASSQARGSGNTIYF. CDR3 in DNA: TGTGCCAGCAGCCAGGCCCGGGGGTCTGGAAACACCATATATTTT.

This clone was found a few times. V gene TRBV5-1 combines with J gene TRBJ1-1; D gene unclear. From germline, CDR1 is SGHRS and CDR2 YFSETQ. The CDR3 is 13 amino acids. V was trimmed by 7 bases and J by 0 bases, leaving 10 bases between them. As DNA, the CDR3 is TGCGCCAGCCACTTGGCTATGAACACTGAAGCTTTCTTT. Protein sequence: CASHLAMNTEAFF.

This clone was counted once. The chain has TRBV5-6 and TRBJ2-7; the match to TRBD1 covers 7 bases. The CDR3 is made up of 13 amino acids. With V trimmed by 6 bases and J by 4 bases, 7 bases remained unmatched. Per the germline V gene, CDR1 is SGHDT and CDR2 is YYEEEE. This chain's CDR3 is CASTGTETYEQYF. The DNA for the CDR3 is TGTGCCAGCACCGGGACAGAGACTTACGAGCAGTACTTC.

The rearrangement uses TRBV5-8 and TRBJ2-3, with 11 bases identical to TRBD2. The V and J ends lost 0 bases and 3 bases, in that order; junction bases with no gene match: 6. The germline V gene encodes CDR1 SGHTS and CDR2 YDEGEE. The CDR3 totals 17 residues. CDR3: CASSLAQTSGSTDTQYF. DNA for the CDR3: TGTGCCAGCAGCTTGGCCCAAACTAGCGGGAGTACAGATACGCAGTATTTT.